The rows below give T cell receptor beta chains drawn from one sample of a study of T cells in Graves' hyperthyroidism and ophthalmopathy. MiXCR was run by TCRdb on the multiplex PCR reads, yielding one entry per CDR3 protein. The sample includes approximately 630,000 distinct CDR3 sequences, about 16% of them seen just once. Sequencing input: blood. These receptors all stem from a woman aged 25 to 39 with Graves' hyperthyroidism. Both conserved end residues are part of each CDR3. A D gene is named only where the DNA matches it firmly. Rows give clone size only sometimes, using once, few, many, or a class for an expanded clone.

size	J	V	D	CDR3	DNA
NA	TRBJ2-7	TRBV20-1	TRBD2	CSARKLAGFPEQYF	TGCAGTGCTAGGAAACTAGCGGGATTTCCCGAGCAGTACTTC
many	TRBJ2-1	TRBV7-3	NA	CASSLRGGSTFYNEQFF	TGTGCCAGCAGCTTAAGGGGTGGGAGCACCTTTTACAATGAGCAGTTCTTC
many	TRBJ2-4	TRBV6-1	NA	CASSEFGGMPKNIQYF	TGTGCCAGCAGTGAATTTGGGGGGATGCCCAAAAACATTCAGTACTTC
many	TRBJ1-5	TRBV27	NA	CASSLSANQPQHF	TGTGCCAGCAGTTTATCGGCTAATCAGCCCCAGCATTTT
NA	TRBJ2-3	TRBV27	NA	CASTAENTDTQYF	TGTGCCAGCACAGCGGAGAACACAGATACGCAGTATTTT
few	TRBJ2-2	TRBV4-1	TRBD1	CASRSGGVGELFF	TGCGCCAGCAGATCAGGGGGCGTCGGGGAGCTGTTTTTT
few	TRBJ1-3	TRBV20-1	NA	CSARESAGNTIYF	TGCAGTGCTAGAGAGTCAGCTGGAAACACCATATATTTT
NA	TRBJ2-3	TRBV11-3	NA	CASSPGPSVGTDTQYF	TGTGCCAGCAGTCCCGGGCCCAGCGTAGGCACAGATACGCAGTATTTT
few	TRBJ2-1	TRBV7-6	TRBD2	CASSPSGKEQFF	TGTGCCAGCAGCCCCAGCGGGAAAGAGCAGTTCTTC
many	TRBJ2-7	TRBV2	TRBD1	CASGLGGDEQYF	TGTGCCAGCGGTCTAGGGGGCGACGAGCAGTACTTC
few	TRBJ2-2	TRBV3-1	TRBD2	CASSLGGTSDTGELFF	TGTGCCAGCAGCCTGGGGGGGACTAGCGACACCGGGGAGCTGTTTTTT
many	TRBJ2-7	TRBV19	TRBD2	CASTAAGTVYEQYF	TGTGCCAGTACCGCAGCGGGAACGGTCTACGAGCAGTACTTC
many	TRBJ2-3	TRBV12-3/TRBV12-4	TRBD2	CASSLSLLAAQYF	TGTGCCAGCAGTTTAAGTCTTCTAGCGGCGCAGTATTTT
few	TRBJ2-5	TRBV5-1	NA	CASSLTILETQYF	TGCGCCAGCAGCTTGACTATTTTGGAGACCCAGTACTTC
NA	TRBJ2-5	TRBV30	TRBD2	CAWGTGLAEETQYF	TGTGCCTGGGGGACGGGACTAGCGGAAGAGACCCAGTACTTC
NA	TRBJ2-5	TRBV7-6	TRBD1	CASSTQTGWETQYF	TGTGCCAGCAGCACCCAGACAGGGTGGGAGACCCAGTACTTC
few	TRBJ1-2	TRBV10-3	NA	CAIMDGQDFGYGYTF	TGTGCCATCATGGACGGGCAGGATTTCGGCTATGGCTACACCTTC
many	TRBJ2-1	TRBV28	NA	CASRARVQQFF	TGTGCCAGCAGAGCTAGAGTCCAGCAGTTCTTC